This T cell receptor beta chain stems from a study of response to subunit inactivated influenza vaccine. Study-wide results and limits: Each seasonal influenza vaccination, the authors suggested, recruits few new T cells.

This clonotype was found many times. The antigen is undetermined. One entry per CDR3 protein, called by TCRdb with MiXCR from the RT-PCR reads. The sample lists about half a million distinct CDR3 sequences, under 9% occurring once. The CDR3 spans 16 residues. The V end was cut by 1 base, the J end by 4 bases, with 14 bases between. Germline V CDR1 and CDR2: KGHSY, FQNENV. V and J are TRBV16 and TRBJ2-4; D might be TRBD2 (6 bases). Sequenced here: PBMCs from blood, sampled around 2 years after vaccination. The TCR originated in a man aged 50-75 years who received an inactivated influenza vaccine. CDR3 region: CASSQFFAGIKNIQYF. The CDR3 DNA is TGTGCCAGCAGCCAATTTTTCGCGGGAATTAAAAACATTCAGTACTTC.